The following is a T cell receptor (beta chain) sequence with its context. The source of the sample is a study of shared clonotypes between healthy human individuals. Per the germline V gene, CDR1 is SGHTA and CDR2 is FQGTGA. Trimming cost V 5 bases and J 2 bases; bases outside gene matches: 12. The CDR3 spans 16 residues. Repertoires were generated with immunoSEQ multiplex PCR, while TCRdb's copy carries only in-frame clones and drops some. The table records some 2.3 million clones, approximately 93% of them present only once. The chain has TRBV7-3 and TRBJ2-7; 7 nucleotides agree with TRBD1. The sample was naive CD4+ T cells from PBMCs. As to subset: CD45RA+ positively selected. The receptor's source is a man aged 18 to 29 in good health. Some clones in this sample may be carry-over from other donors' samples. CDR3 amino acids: CASSLETGIPPYEQYF. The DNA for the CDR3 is TGTGCCAGCAGCCTCGAGACAGGGATCCCCCCCTACGAGCAGTACTTC.